These T cell receptor beta chains were read from a single sample in a study of identical twins. Each CDR3 protein is one row after TCRdb ran MiXCR on the 5' RACE reads. The table records 1.5 million to 2 million distinct CDR3 sequences, about 31% of them present only once. The sequenced material came from cord blood. The receptors here all came from a newborn girl in good health. The CDR3 runs from the conserved cysteine through the conserved F or W. The D gene is left open where the match is weak. A row's size may be missing; if present it is once, few, many or a size class.

>few|TRBJ2-1|TRBD2|TRBV20-1|15
TGCAGTGCTTCTGGGACTAGGCATACGTACAATGAGCAGTTCTTC
CSASGTRHTYNEQFF
>-|TRBJ2-3|TRBD2|TRBV12-3/TRBV12-4|17
TGTACCAGCAGCCCTGGACTAGCGGGGATACCCACAGATACGCAGTATTTT
CTSSPGLAGIPTDTQYF
>many|TRBJ2-7|TRBD2|TRBV5-1|14
TGCGCCAGCAGCCTGGAGACTAGCAAATACGAGCAGTACTTC
CASSLETSKYEQYF
>many|TRBJ2-4|-|TRBV15|16
TGTGCCACCAGCAGAGCAAGGGGACAATACATAAAGGAGCAGTACTTC
CATSRARGQYIKEQYF
>-|TRBJ2-2|-|TRBV7-6|13
TGTGCCAGCAGCCTTAATGGGGGCGGGGAGCTGTTTTTT
CASSLNGGGELFF
>-|TRBJ1-2|TRBD1|TRBV9|15
TGTGCCAGCAGCGATCGGACAGGGGGTGGGTATGGCTACACCTTC
CASSDRTGGGYGYTF
>-|TRBJ1-4|-|TRBV11-2|15
TGTGCCAGCAGCTTAGTAGGAGGGGAGGGTGAAAAACTGTTTTTT
CASSLVGGEGEKLFF
>-|TRBJ1-1|-|TRBV29-1|13
TGCAGCGTTGGGAGGTTGGGAAACACTGAAGCTTTCTTT
CSVGRLGNTEAFF
>few|TRBJ1-5|-|TRBV24-1|14
TGTGCCACCCAGGGGCTCGATAGCAATCAGCCCCAGCATTTT
CATQGLDSNQPQHF
>-|TRBJ2-7|TRBD2|TRBV6-6|17
TGTGCCAGCAGTTACGGGACTAGCGGGGGGGGCTCCTACGAGCAGTACTTC
CASSYGTSGGGSYEQYF
>few|TRBJ1-1|-|TRBV7-6|14
TGTGCCAGCAGCTTTGGTGGAGAAAACACTGAAGCTTTCTTT
CASSFGGENTEAFF
>-|TRBJ2-4|TRBD2|TRBV20-1|16
TGCAGTGCTCCCTCATTGCGGGAGGGCCCAAAAAACATTCAGTACTTC
CSAPSLREGPKNIQYF
>-|TRBJ1-2|-|TRBV29-1|13
TGCAGCGCCGAGGACAGCTTAGTCTATGGCTACACCTTC
CSAEDSLVYGYTF
>few|TRBJ1-2|-|TRBV20-1|14
TGCAGTGCTAGAGCTCGACAGGCGTCCTATGGCTACACCTTC
CSARARQASYGYTF
>-|TRBJ2-3|TRBD2|TRBV4-1|14
TGCGCCAGCAGCCGGCCTCTAGCGGGAGATACGCAGTATTTT
CASSRPLAGDTQYF
>few|TRBJ2-1|TRBD2|TRBV5-1|16
TGCGCCAGCAGCTTGCCTAGCGGGGGGGCAGCGAATGAGCAGTTCTTC
CASSLPSGGAANEQFF
>-|TRBJ2-1|TRBD2|TRBV27|16
TGTGCCAGCAGTTTAGACCCCGGGAGGGAATACAATGAGCAGTTCTTC
CASSLDPGREYNEQFF
>-|TRBJ2-4|TRBD1|TRBV14|15
TGTGCCAGCAGCCAATTAACAGGGGGCCAGAACATTCAGTACTTC
CASSQLTGGQNIQYF
>few|TRBJ1-6|-|TRBV6-1|12
TGTGCCAGTCACTTTGCGCATTCACCCCTCCACTTT
CASHFAHSPLHF
>-|TRBJ2-1|-|TRBV2|15
TGTGCCAGCAGCTCGCCCCGGGACTGGCTATACGAGCAGTTCTTC
CASSSPRDWLYEQFF
>-|TRBJ2-7|-|TRBV2|11
TGTGCCAGCAGTCTCCCGGTAGAGCAGTACTTC
CASSLPVEQYF
>-|TRBJ2-2|-|TRBV20-1|11
TGCAGTGGGGAATACACCGGGGAGCTGTTTTTT
CSGEYTGELFF
>-|TRBJ2-7|TRBD2|TRBV20-1|16
TGCAGTGCTAGATCATCTAGCGGGGCGAGATACTACGAGCAGTACTTC
CSARSSSGARYYEQYF
>-|TRBJ1-4|TRBD1|TRBV20-1|15
TGCAGTGCTTCGGGACAGGGGGCTGAAAATGAAAAACTGTTTTTT
CSASGQGAENEKLFF
>few|TRBJ2-7|-|TRBV3-1|15
TGTGCCAGCAGCCAAGGTATAGGGCGGGGCCATGAGCAGTACTTC
CASSQGIGRGHEQYF
>-|TRBJ1-1|-|TRBV5-1|12
TGCGCCAGCAGCTTGGAGAACAGGGTCCCTTTCTTT
CASSLENRVPFF
>-|TRBJ2-7|TRBD1|TRBV6-1|15
TGTGCCAGCAGTTCCACGGGACAGGGTCGCTACGAGCAGTACTTC
CASSSTGQGRYEQYF
>few|TRBJ2-3|-|TRBV11-1|17
TGTGCCAGCAGCTCATACCACAGGCGAAAGAGCACAGATACGCAGTATTTT
CASSSYHRRKSTDTQYF
>-|TRBJ1-1|-|TRBV28|15
TGTGCCAGCAGTTTAAGGGGGGGCTGGAACACTGAAGCTTTCTTT
CASSLRGGWNTEAFF
>-|TRBJ2-3|TRBD2|TRBV6-5|16
TGTGCCAGCAGTTACGGCGGGAGGCCCTTTTCGGATACGCAGTATTTT
CASSYGGRPFSDTQYF
>few|TRBJ1-2|TRBD1|TRBV10-3|15
TGTGCCATCAGCCGGGACAGGGGCCTTAACTATGGCTACACCTTC
CAISRDRGLNYGYTF
>few|TRBJ1-2|-|TRBV20-1|15
TGCAGTGCTGGCCTCACAGGGTCTATCGGGTATGGCTACACCTTC
CSAGLTGSIGYGYTF
>many|TRBJ2-1|-|TRBV12-3/TRBV12-4|17
TGTGCCAGCTCGTCGAGTCTCGGTCTCGCAGTTTACAATGAGCAGTTCTTC
CASSSSLGLAVYNEQFF
>few|TRBJ2-7|-|TRBV4-1|14
TGCGCCAGCAGCCAAATTGCCCCTTCCTACGAGCAGTACTTC
CASSQIAPSYEQYF
>-|TRBJ1-6|-|TRBV6-1|14
TGTGCCAGCAGGATCTCGGGGCATAATTCACCCCTCCACTTT
CASRISGHNSPLHF
>-|TRBJ2-3|-|TRBV7-2|14
TGTGCCAGCAGCTTAGATGGAAAGGCAGATACGCAGTATTTT
CASSLDGKADTQYF
>-|TRBJ2-1|TRBD2|TRBV4-2|19
TGTGCCAGCAGCCAAGAACCCAGCGGGAGGGCAATTCCCTACAATGAGCAGTTCTTC
CASSQEPSGRAIPYNEQFF
>few|TRBJ1-1|-|TRBV2|13
TGTGCCAGCAGTGAAGAGGTGGGGTCTGAAGCTTTCTTT
CASSEEVGSEAFF
>few|TRBJ2-6|-|TRBV20-1|18
TGCAGTGCTACTGGAACATCCCAAACGGGATCCGGGGCCAACGTCCTGACTTTC
CSATGTSQTGSGANVLTF
>-|TRBJ2-7|TRBD2|TRBV11-3|16
TGTGCCAGCAGCTTAGACGGGGGAGGGGTTTACAATGAGCAGTACTTC
CASSLDGGGVYNEQYF
>few|TRBJ1-2|TRBD1|TRBV25-1|14
TGTGCCAGCCAACCGGGACAGGGGGCGGGTGGCTACACCTTC
CASQPGQGAGGYTF
>-|TRBJ1-2|-|TRBV10-3|13
TGTGCCATCAGTGAAGGGACATACTATGGCTACACCTTC
CAISEGTYYGYTF
>once|TRBJ2-7|-|TRBV20-1|15
TGCAGTGCTAGCCCAGACGAGGTCAGCTCCTACGAGCAGTACTTC
CSASPDEVSSYEQYF
>-|TRBJ2-3|-|TRBV28|12
TGTGCCAGCAGTGGGTTTGCAGATACGCAGTATTTT
CASSGFADTQYF
>few|TRBJ2-2|TRBD2|TRBV20-1|17
TGCAGTGCGAGACATAGCGGGGGGCCCCTACACACCGGGGAGCTGTTTTTT
CSARHSGGPLHTGELFF
>few|TRBJ1-1|-|TRBV20-1|12
TGCAGTGCTCGAACGTACAACACTGAAGCTTTCTTT
CSARTYNTEAFF
>few|TRBJ1-4|-|TRBV20-1|15
TGCAGTGCTAGAGATTTAAGGGCGGGGAATGAAAAACTGTTTTTT
CSARDLRAGNEKLFF
>few|TRBJ1-1|-|TRBV11-2|15
TGTGCCAGCAGCTTAGGGCCCCGGGATAGGACTGAAGCTTTCTTT
CASSLGPRDRTEAFF
>few|TRBJ2-1|TRBD2|TRBV6-1|16
TGTGCCAGCAGTGAACAAGGACTAGCGGGAGCAAATGAGCAGTTCTTC
CASSEQGLAGANEQFF
>few|TRBJ2-1|TRBD1|TRBV6-5|14
TGTGCCAGCAGAGACGGGACAGGGGGCAATGAGCAGTTCTTC
CASRDGTGGNEQFF
>-|TRBJ2-1|-|TRBV5-1|15
TGCGCCAGCAGCTCGCTGCAGGAAGGGGGCAATGAGCAGTTCTTC
CASSSLQEGGNEQFF
>-|TRBJ1-2|-|TRBV27|12
TGTGCCAGCAGTTTATACGTCTATGGCTACACCTTC
CASSLYVYGYTF
>-|TRBJ1-1|-|TRBV6-6|14
TGTGCCAGCAGTTTCGCGGGACCAAACGCTGAAGCTTTCTTT
CASSFAGPNAEAFF
>few|TRBJ2-1|TRBD2|TRBV20-1|15
TGCAGTGCTCCCGTTTGGGGGAGGGTAAACAATGAGCAGTTCTTC
CSAPVWGRVNNEQFF
>-|TRBJ2-5|TRBD1|TRBV10-1|13
TGCGCCAGCAGTGACCGGGACAGGGAGACCCAGTACTTC
CASSDRDRETQYF
>few|TRBJ2-3|-|TRBV12-3/TRBV12-4|14
TGTGCCAGCGGATCAACAACTAGCACAGATACGCAGTATTTT
CASGSTTSTDTQYF
>-|TRBJ1-1|-|TRBV5-1|14
TGCGCCAGCAGCTTGGATTCGGGACACACTGAAGCTTTCTTT
CASSLDSGHTEAFF
>-|TRBJ2-1|TRBD2|TRBV20-1|17
TGCAGTGCTAGAGTTAAGGGACTAGAGGGCTCCTACAATGAGCAGTTCTTC
CSARVKGLEGSYNEQFF
>-|TRBJ1-2|-|TRBV29-1|13
TGCAGCGTTGGCCCCGGGCGACTACGGGGCTACACCTTC
CSVGPGRLRGYTF